The 8 T cell receptor beta chains listed next were all sequenced from one sample in a study of blood T cell repertoires in COVID-19. Clones were sequenced by immunoSEQ multiplex PCR, and TCRdb holds only the in-frame ones, with some missing. This table has about 180,000 clones, roughly 84% appearing once. The sequenced sample was peripheral blood. These receptors were obtained from a human donor in a cohort sampled during active COVID-19.

The V gene is TRBV6-2 or TRBV6-3, the J gene TRBJ2-7; 7 nucleotides agree with TRBD1. The V gene end was trimmed by 5 bases and the J gene end by 0 bases; junction bases not matched to a gene: 4. The germline gives CDR1 MNHEY, CDR2 SVGEGT. The CDR3 loop spans 14 amino acids. The CDR3 is CASSDRENSYEQYF. The DNA for the CDR3 is TGTGCCAGCAGTGACAGGGAAAACTCCTACGAGCAGTACTTC.

This clone was counted only a few times. The chain links TRBV27 to TRBJ2-7; 7 bases fit TRBD1. The germline gives CDR1 MNHEY, CDR2 SMNVEV (reference sequence). This CDR3 comprises 14 residues. Trimming removed 7 bases from V and 1 base from J; junction bases left unmatched: 7. The chain's CDR3 is CASTRTGSSYEQYF. In nucleotides, the CDR3 is TGTGCCAGCACCAGGACAGGTTCTTCCTACGAGCAGTACTTC.

The V call is TRBV3-1 (or the pseudogene TRBV3-2), the J call TRBJ1-1, with 9 bases aligning to TRBD1. From germline, CDR1 is LGHDT and CDR2 YNNKEL (reference sequence). This CDR3 spans 15 amino acids. Trimming removed 2 bases from V and 2 bases from J; junction bases left unmatched: 3. The CDR3 protein is CASSQPGQGNTEAFF. For the CDR3, the DNA is TGTGCCAGCAGCCAACCGGGACAGGGTAACACTGAAGCTTTCTTT.

The V and J genes are TRBV5-8 and TRBJ2-1; TRBD2 is a possible D gene (6 bases). CDR1 is SGHTS and CDR2 is YDEGEE in the germline V gene. The CDR3 spans 14 residues. V lost 4 bases to trimming and J lost 10 bases, with 18 bases between them. CDR3 in amino acids: CASSPGYRRVEQFF. The CDR3 DNA is TGTGCCAGCAGCCCGGGATACAGGAGGGTAGAGCAGTTCTTC. The whole variable domain, filled in from reference TRBV5-8 and TRBJ2-1, reads EAGVTQSPTHLIKTRGQQATLRCSPISGHTSVYWYQQALGLGLQFLLWYDEGEERNRGNFPPRFSGRQFPNYSSELNVNALELEDSALYLCASSPGYRRVEQFFGPGTRLTVL.

A note on this clone: The identical CDR3 is also encoded by other nucleotide sequences in the sample. This rearrangement joins TRBV27 to TRBJ1-1; TRBD1 aligns across 7 bases. The germline gives CDR1 MNHEY, CDR2 SMNVEV (reference sequence). V dropped 8 bases and J dropped 1; count of bases not matched to a gene: 4. The length of the CDR3 is 13 residues. CDR3 residues: CASRHRGNTEAFF. CDR3 in DNA: TGTGCCAGCCGTCACAGGGGGAACACTGAAGCTTTCTTT.

The chain recombines TRBV7-2 with TRBJ1-2; D gene unclear. CDR3 length equals 13 residues. Germline CDR1 SGHTA, CDR2 FQGNSA. The ends were cut back, 3 bases at V and 4 bases at J, with 9 bases in the middle. Here the CDR3 reads CASSFPNFYGYTF. CDR3 sequence (DNA): TGTGCCAGCAGCTTCCCAAACTTCTATGGCTACACCTTC.

J is TRBJ2-3 and V is TRBV24-1, with D maybe TRBD2 (6 bases). The CDR3 runs to 17 residues. V lost 3 bases to trimming and J lost 0 bases, with 15 bases between them. The germline CDR1 and CDR2 sequences are KGHDR and SFDVKD. The CDR3 nucleotides are TGTGCCACCAGTGATATGGCGGGACGGGGTAGCACAGATACGCAGTATTTT. Its protein product is CATSDMAGRGSTDTQYF.

The chain recombines TRBV19 with TRBJ2-7; 16 bases match TRBD2. Germline V lookup: CDR1 LNHDA, CDR2 SQIVND (reference sequence). The V segment lost 6 bases and the J segment 2 bases; nucleotides outside the gene matches: 7. This CDR3 is built from 17 residues. The CDR3 DNA reads as TGTGCCAGTAGAGCATCGGGACTAGCGGGAGGGCCCTACGAGCAGTACTTC. Protein product: CASRASGLAGGPYEQYF.